Below are 30 T cell receptor beta chains sequenced from a single sample in a study of sequential checkpoint blockade in melanoma. Data came from immunoSEQ multiplex PCR; TCRdb stores just in-frame clones and leaves some out. The sample has roughly 5,400 clones, about 25% seen once. Indicated treatment: randomized to nivolumab then ipilimumab (arm A) or the reverse (arm B). The sequences come from tumor tissue (inferred from file names), collected from a patient given nivolumab and ipilimumab in sequence. The receptors were gathered from a human donor with melanoma.

This clone occurred once. This chain joins TRBV5-1 and TRBJ1-2, with D perhaps TRBD1 (6 bases). The CDR3 covers 15 residues. Germline CDR1 SGHRS, CDR2 YFSETQ. V lost 2 bases to trimming and J lost 4 bases, with 15 bases between them. In DNA form, the CDR3 reads TGCGCCAGCAGCTTCTCCCAGGGGAAAAGCTATGGCTACACCTTC. As protein: CASSFSQGKSYGYTF.

The chain couples TRBV5-1 to TRBJ2-5; unclear D gene. Germline values: CDR1 SGHRS, CDR2 YFSETQ. This CDR3 region has 14 residues. Trimming pared 0 bases from V and 4 bases from J, leaving 10 bases between. CDR3 nucleotide sequence: TGCGCCAGCAGCTTGGAGTCCGGGCTAGAGACCCAGTACTTC. Residues: CASSLESGLETQYF.

The chain carries TRBV19 and TRBJ1-2; tentatively, D is TRBD1 (5 bases). CDR1 is LNHDA and CDR2 is SQIVND in the germline V gene (reference sequence). The CDR3 sequence is 15 residues long. The germline V and J ends were trimmed by 5 bases and 8 bases, with 21 bases remaining between them. In nucleotides, the CDR3 is TGTGCCAGTAGTTGGGGGGACGCCGAAAGGGAGGGCTACACCTTC. This encodes CASSWGDAEREGYTF.

This clone has more than one count but fewer than ten. The rearrangement joins TRBV6-8 to TRBJ2-1; D is uncertain. There are 12 residues in the CDR3. Trimming removed 6 bases from V and 6 bases from J, with 9 bases in between. CDR1 and CDR2 (germline): MNHGY, SAAAGT. CDR3 protein: CASSRVANEQFF. DNA for the CDR3: TGTGCCAGCAGCCGGGTCGCCAATGAGCAGTTCTTC.

The chain couples TRBV10-2 to TRBJ1-1; D call uncertain. V lost 5 bases and J lost 0, with 7 bases in between. The CDR3 is made up of 13 amino acids. Germline V CDR1 and CDR2: WSHSY, SAAADI. The DNA for the CDR3 is TGCGCCAGCAGTAAGAATATGAACACTGAAGCTTTCTTT. Translated, it gives CASSKNMNTEAFF.

This clone was observed a handful of times. This chain connects TRBV6-7 to TRBJ2-4, with D unresolved. TRBV6-7 is reported as an ORF; its role is uncertain. The CDR3 consists of 13 residues. Trimming cost V 5 bases and J 7 bases, with 12 bases left between them. CDR3 amino acids: CASSSPGSNIQYF. The CDR3 bases are TGTGCCAGCAGTAGCCCGGGCTCCAACATTCAGTACTTC.

This chain joins TRBV10-2 and TRBJ1-2; D is uncertain. The V gene lost 4 bases and the J gene lost 0 bases, with 21 bases spanning the gap. The CDR3 totals 18 residues. Per the germline V gene, CDR1 is WSHSY and CDR2 is SAAADI. CDR3 loop: CASSALLGGLGTNYGYTF. The CDR3, as DNA: TGCGCCAGCAGTGCTCTTCTAGGTGGGCTAGGAACTAACTATGGCTACACCTTC.

This clone was counted only a few times. This chain uses TRBV30 with TRBJ2-2, with D perhaps TRBD2 (5 bases). Trimming took off 0 bases at V and 4 bases at J, with 18 bases between the two ends. CDR3 length: 17 amino acids. Germline CDR1 and CDR2: GTSNPN and SVGIG (reference sequence). The chain's CDR3 is CAWSVAQPGWSTGELFF. In nucleotides, the CDR3 is TGTGCCTGGAGTGTAGCCCAGCCGGGGTGGAGCACCGGGGAGCTGTTTTTT.

This clone was observed a handful of times. This rearrangement joins TRBV9 to TRBJ1-4, with 7 bases identical to TRBD1. This CDR3 is 13 amino acids long. Germline assignment: CDR1 SGDLS and CDR2 YYNGEE. V shed 5 bases, J shed 7 bases, and the junction held 5 bases outside the gene matches. The chain's CDR3 is CASSRDSFEKLFF. CDR3 bases: TGTGCCAGCAGTCGGGACAGCTTTGAAAAACTGTTTTTT.

This clone was recorded a few times. This sequence joins TRBV7-4 and TRBJ2-7; 7 nucleotides agree with TRBD1. Germline CDR1 and CDR2: SGHVT and SQSDAQ. The CDR3 loop spans 14 amino acids. V shed 5 bases, J shed 6 bases, and the junction held 10 bases outside the gene matches. CDR3 residues: CASSPFGTASEQYF. In DNA, the CDR3 is TGTGCCAGCAGCCCCTTCGGGACAGCGAGCGAGCAGTACTTC.

This clone was seen many times. The rearrangement links TRBV9 to TRBJ2-7; 9 nucleotides agree with TRBD2. CDR1 and CDR2 from the germline V gene are SGDLS and YYNGEE. The CDR3 is 16 amino acids. Trimming cost V 0 bases and J 2 bases; bases outside gene matches: 6. Here the CDR3 reads CASSVAQLAGTYEQYF. CDR3 nucleotides: TGTGCCAGCAGCGTAGCTCAGCTAGCGGGGACCTACGAGCAGTACTTC.

J is TRBJ1-1 and V is TRBV29-1; no clear D gene. V gave up 4 bases and J gave up 1 base, with 10 bases separating them. The CDR3 sequence is 13 residues long. The germline V gene encodes CDR1 SQVTM and CDR2 ANQGSEA. The CDR3 is CSVVVAQNTEAFF. The CDR3 DNA reads as TGCAGCGTTGTAGTCGCGCAGAACACTGAAGCTTTCTTT.

V usage is TRBV9 and J usage is TRBJ2-3; 8 bases line up with TRBD2. Germline V CDR1 and CDR2: SGDLS, YYNGEE. The CDR3 is made up of 16 amino acids. With V trimmed by 2 bases and J by 2 bases, 7 bases remained unmatched. As DNA, the CDR3 is TGTGCCAGCAGCGTTTTCGCCGGGAGGGACACAGATACGCAGTATTTT. Translated, it gives CASSVFAGRDTDTQYF.

This rearrangement joins TRBV18 to TRBJ2-7; D is perhaps TRBD1 (5 bases). The CDR3 runs 15 residues. In germline, CDR1 is KGHSH, CDR2 LQKENI. Trimming took 2 bases from V and 3 from J, leaving 14 bases between them. The CDR3 reads CASSPDRNIVYEQYF. CDR3 bases: TGTGCCAGCTCACCAGACAGAAACATAGTCTACGAGCAGTACTTC.

This chain connects TRBV7-2 to TRBJ1-1; D is uncertain. This CDR3 is 13 amino acids long. Germline V lookup: CDR1 SGHTA, CDR2 FQGNSA. Trimming removed 0 bases at V and 6 bases at J, with 8 bases between. For the CDR3, the DNA is TGTGCCAGCAGCTTAGCGTCCGGCGCTGAAGCTTTCTTT. Translated, it gives CASSLASGAEAFF.

In this sample, this clone turned up a few times. The genes are TRBV19 and TRBJ1-1, with D possibly being TRBD1 (5 bases). Germline-derived CDR1 and CDR2 are LNHDA and SQIVND (reference sequence). The CDR3 contains 14 residues. Trimming took off 2 bases at V and 1 base at J, with 8 bases between the two ends. CDR3 in amino acids: CASSIQGSNTEAFF. Here the CDR3 DNA reads TGTGCCAGTAGTATACAGGGCTCGAACACTGAAGCTTTCTTT.

This clone was observed at least ten times. As DNA, the CDR3 is TGTGCCAGCAGCTTACGACCTTGGACAGGGAACACTGAAGCTTTCTTT. Translating it yields CASSLRPWTGNTEAFF. V gene TRBV11-3 combines with J gene TRBJ1-1; TRBD1 aligns across 7 bases. Trimming removed 2 bases from V and 1 base from J; junction bases left unmatched: 7. The germline V gene encodes CDR1 SGHNT and CDR2 YENEEA. The CDR3 is 16 residues long.

This clone is medium-sized by share. The CDR3 DNA reads TGTGCCAGCAGCTTATTGAGCGTTGGAGACGAGCAGTACTTC. As protein: CASSLLSVGDEQYF. The chain employs TRBV11-3 and TRBJ2-7; no reliable D call. V lost 2 bases and J 5 bases, leaving 13 bases between the germline ends. Per germline, CDR1 SGHNT and CDR2 YENEEA. CDR3 size: 14 residues.

This chain joins TRBV29-1 and TRBJ2-7, with 9 positions matching TRBD2. CDR3 length: 12 amino acids. Germline V gene data show CDR1 as SQVTM and CDR2 as ANQGSEA. J lost 1 base, V lost 7 bases, and 2 bases had no gene match. The CDR3 protein is CSALAGSYEQYF. For the CDR3, the DNA is TGCAGCGCCCTAGCGGGATCCTACGAGCAGTACTTC.

This sequence joins TRBV11-3 and TRBJ2-3, with 7 nucleotides matching TRBD2. This CDR3 is built from 15 residues. With 8 bases clipped from V and 2 bases from J, the junction kept 10 bases outside the gene matches. Germline loops: CDR1 SGHNT, CDR2 YENEEA. CDR3 sequence: CASSWGGSATDTQYF. For the CDR3, the DNA is TGTGCCAGCTCGTGGGGCGGGAGTGCCACAGATACGCAGTATTTT.

This clone was observed a few times. V gene TRBV18 combines with J gene TRBJ2-3; 8 bases map to TRBD1. Germline V gives CDR1 KGHSH, CDR2 LQKENI. The trim removed 6 bases at V and 3 bases at J, leaving 5 bases unmatched. The CDR3 has 14 residues. CDR3 in amino acids: CASSPTGGTDTQYF. The CDR3, as DNA: TGTGCCAGCTCGCCCACAGGGGGGACAGATACGCAGTATTTT.

The J gene is TRBJ1-2, the V gene TRBV6-8; the D is unclear. This CDR3 contains 15 residues. Germline V CDR1 and CDR2: MNHGY, SAAAGT. Trimming pared 2 bases from V and 4 bases from J, leaving 14 bases between. CDR3 nucleotides: TGTGCCAGCAGTTACCGGCAGGCAGACCTCTATGGCTACACCTTC. This sequence encodes CASSYRQADLYGYTF.

This clone was observed a few times. This chain joins TRBV28 and TRBJ1-4; D is perhaps TRBD1 (5 bases). Trimming took off 4 bases at V and 8 bases at J, with 20 bases between the two ends. This CDR3 comprises 16 residues. Germline assignment: CDR1 MDHEN and CDR2 SYDVKM. The CDR3 spells CASSYPRGAPREKLFF. The CDR3 bases are TGTGCCAGCAGTTACCCCCGAGGGGCCCCTAGAGAAAAACTGTTTTTT.

The V gene is TRBV11-3, the J gene TRBJ1-2; no reliable D call. Germline-derived CDR1 and CDR2 are SGHNT and YENEEA. The germline V and J ends were trimmed by 5 bases and 5 bases, with 33 bases remaining between them. This CDR3 contains 20 residues. As DNA, the CDR3 is TGTGCCAGCAGCCCCACCCGTTCTGGTCGGTCTTCGGCTTTCTTATATGGCTACACCTTC. It codes for CASSPTRSGRSSAFLYGYTF.

The rearrangement uses TRBV28 and TRBJ1-2; TRBD1 matches 9 bases. This CDR3 contains 12 residues. The V gene end was trimmed by 6 bases and the J gene end by 6 bases; junction bases not matched to a gene: 2. Germline CDR1 and CDR2: MDHEN and SYDVKM. The CDR3: CASSWTGDGYTF. The CDR3, as DNA: TGTGCCAGCAGCTGGACAGGGGATGGCTACACCTTC.

V is TRBV19 and J is TRBJ1-3; D ambiguous. CDR3 length equals 15 residues. Looked up from germline, CDR1 is LNHDA and CDR2 is SQIVND (reference sequence). Deletions cut 7 bases from V and 0 bases from J, with 13 bases between. The CDR3 nucleotides are TGTGCCAGTATGCCGACCGAGAGCTCTGGAAACACCATATATTTT. Amino acid sequence: CASMPTESSGNTIYF.

This clone came up a few times. The chain recombines TRBV27 with TRBJ2-2; 8 bases agree with TRBD1. The germline V gene has CDR1 MNHEY and CDR2 SMNVEV (reference sequence). The CDR3 has 17 residues. The junction had 12 bases not matched to a gene; V was cut back by 2 bases and J by 7 bases. The CDR3 coding sequence is TGTGCCAGCAGTTTAGGGTGGAGGACAGGGAGTTTCGGGGAGCTGTTTTTT. Amino acid sequence: CASSLGWRTGSFGELFF.

The chain employs TRBV18 and TRBJ1-2; the match to TRBD1 covers 8 bases. Germline assignment: CDR1 KGHSH and CDR2 LQKENI. Trimming took 4 bases from V and 0 from J; bases not matched to a gene: 7. The CDR3 runs 16 residues. CDR3 bases: TGTGCCAGCTCACAAAGTCCAGGGGGCTCTAACTATGGCTACACCTTC. Amino acid sequence: CASSQSPGGSNYGYTF.

This clone was counted a few times. The chain employs TRBV11-3 and TRBJ2-7; 12 bases align to TRBD2. V shed 5 bases and J 4 bases; nucleotides not matched to a gene: 6. Germline loops: CDR1 SGHNT, CDR2 YENEEA. This CDR3 region has 15 residues. In DNA form, the CDR3 reads TGTGCCAGCAGCCGAGAACTAGCGGGGGGTTACGAGCAGTACTTC. This gives the protein CASSRELAGGYEQYF.

This clone was counted between two and nine times. V is TRBV6-8 and J is TRBJ1-1, with D unclear. V was shortened by 5 bases and J by 3 bases, with 7 bases between the two germline ends. The CDR3 spans 12 residues. CDR1 is MNHGY and CDR2 is SAAAGT in the germline V gene. This chain's CDR3 is CASSTMDTEAFF. Written as DNA, the CDR3 is TGTGCCAGCAGTACAATGGACACTGAAGCTTTCTTT.